Listed here are 9 T cell receptor beta chains from one sample, sequenced in a study of T cell responses to AZD1222 COVID-19 vaccine. Clones were sequenced by immunoSEQ multiplex PCR, and TCRdb holds only the in-frame ones, with some missing. The table has 75,000 to 85,000 clones, roughly 87% seen once; the top ten hold under 14%. The sample was peripheral blood, taken 28 days after the second AZD1222 dose. Receptors were obtained from an adult who received the AZD1222 COVID-19 vaccine.

The V gene is TRBV11-1, the J gene TRBJ1-1, with a weak D call TRBD1 (5 bases). The germline CDR1 and CDR2 sequences are SGHAT and FQDESV (reference sequence). Trimming stripped 7 bases from V and 3 bases from J, with 15 bases between. The CDR3 contains 14 residues. The CDR3 nucleotides are TGTGCCAGCAACAAAAGGCGGGGGGACACTGAAGCTTTCTTT. This codes for CASNKRRGDTEAFF.

This sequence joins TRBV7-8 and TRBJ1-1; D is undetermined. CDR1 and CDR2 from the germline V gene are SGHVS and FQNEAQ. V lost 6 bases and J 0 bases, leaving 5 bases between the germline ends. This CDR3 has 12 residues. Written as DNA, the CDR3 is TGTGCCAGCAGGTTAATGAACACTGAAGCTTTCTTT. Protein sequence: CASRLMNTEAFF.

This clone was seen a handful of times. The V and J genes are TRBV20-1 and TRBJ1-1; D is uncertain. The V gene's germline CDR1 is DFQATT and CDR2 SNEGSKA (reference sequence). This CDR3 spans 11 amino acids. Trimming pared 6 bases from V and 10 bases from J, leaving 15 bases between. DNA of the CDR3: TGCAGTGCCCATCGAGGTGAGGTAGCTTTCTTT. This gives the protein CSAHRGEVAFF.

This clone showed up just a few times. The chain combines TRBV7-2 with TRBJ1-6; D possibly corresponds to TRBD1 (5 bases). This CDR3 has 14 residues. V lost 5 bases and J 5 bases, leaving 10 bases between the germline ends. Germline assignment: CDR1 SGHTA and CDR2 FQGNSA. The CDR3 here is CASSPPGNNSPLHF. The CDR3 region has the DNA TGTGCCAGCAGCCCCCCAGGGAATAATTCACCCCTCCACTTT. The full variable domain, in which reference TRBV7-2 and TRBJ1-6 provide the parts outside the CDR3, is GAGVSQSPSNKVTEKGKDVELRCDPISGHTALYWYRQSLGQGLEFLIYFQGNSAPDKSGLPSDRFSAERTGGSVSTLTIQRTQQEDSAVYLCASSPPGNNSPLHFGNGTRLTVT.

The chain recombines TRBV6-5 with TRBJ1-1, with unresolved D. Germline V gene data show CDR1 as MNHEY and CDR2 as SVGAGI. Trimming shortened V by 0 bases and J by 0 bases, and 11 bases separated the two germline ends. This CDR3 spans 16 amino acids. CDR3 sequence reads: CASSYSSNIMNTEAFF. DNA of the CDR3: TGTGCCAGCAGTTACTCGAGCAATATCATGAACACTGAAGCTTTCTTT.

The chain is built from TRBV16 and TRBJ1-1; D gene unclear. The CDR3 is made up of 15 amino acids. Germline V lookup: CDR1 KGHSY, CDR2 FQNENV. The V end was cut by 0 bases, the J end by 1 base, with 9 bases between. CDR3 nucleotides: TGTGCCAGCAGCCAATCTGTACAGCCGAACACTGAAGCTTTCTTT. The encoded protein is CASSQSVQPNTEAFF.

V gene TRBV7-9 combines with J gene TRBJ1-3; D remains unclear. V lost 0 bases to trimming and J lost 2 bases, with 8 bases between them. CDR3 length: 15 residues. CDR1 SEHNR and CDR2 FQNEAQ come from the germline V gene (reference sequence). CDR3 loop: CASSLASRAGNTIYF. Written as DNA, the CDR3 is TGTGCCAGCAGCTTAGCCTCGCGGGCTGGAAACACCATATATTTT.

The chain couples TRBV2 to TRBJ1-6; D is possibly TRBD1 (5 bases). Looked up from germline, CDR1 is SNHLY and CDR2 is FYNNEI. Trimming cost V 8 bases and J 5 bases, with 10 bases left between them. This CDR3 spans 13 amino acids. The CDR3 reads CASGDANNSPLHF. In DNA, the CDR3 is TGTGCCAGCGGGGACGCGAATAATTCACCCCTCCACTTT.

V is TRBV6-5 and J is TRBJ1-6, with D maybe TRBD1 (5 bases). The germline gives CDR1 MNHEY, CDR2 SVGAGI. There are 15 residues in the CDR3. Trimming stripped 6 bases from V and 10 bases from J, with 19 bases between. CDR3: CASSYRRSGGSPLHF. The CDR3 DNA sequence: TGTGCCAGCAGCTACAGAAGGAGCGGGGGGTCACCCCTCCACTTT.